This T cell receptor beta chain derives from a study of shared clonotypes between healthy human individuals. Study-wide findings and caveats: Rarefaction demonstrated incomplete sorted-subset sequencing despite large depth.

Assay used: immunoSEQ multiplex PCR; TCRdb lists only in-frame clones, some missing. In the table there are around 2.1 million clones, approximately 94% of which are singletons. Of note for this clone: Its antigen is still unknown.

V gave up 5 bases and J gave up 8 bases, with 17 bases separating them. The CDR3 loop spans 14 amino acids. Germline values: CDR1 LNHNV, CDR2 YYDKDF (reference sequence). Naive CD8 isolation took CD45RO-negative cells positively selected for CCR7 and excluded terminally differentiated effector memory CD45RA+ cells. The receptor's source is a man aged 18 to 30 in good health. Some clones in this sample may be carry-over from other donors' samples. Sequencing used naive CD8+ T cells from PBMCs. This sequence joins TRBV15 and TRBJ2-3; D is unresolved. The CDR3 is CATSRPKREGTQYF. CDR3 nucleotides: TGTGCCACCAGCCGCCCCAAAAGGGAAGGTACGCAGTATTTT.